This entry is about one TCR beta chain. Its matching antigen is unknown. Single viable CD3+CD4+CD8-CD45RO+ cells were sorted as the memory CD4+ T cells. Profiled with immunoSEQ multiplex PCR; TCRdb holds only in-frame clones, not every one. The data hold about 59,000 clones, with around 80% observed a single time. V was pared by 4 bases and J by 4 bases, with 6 bases of the junction left unmatched. Germline values: CDR1 SGHAT, CDR2 FQNNGV. The length of the CDR3 is 15 residues. This entry belongs to a study of memory CD4+ T cells and cytomegalovirus serostatus. About the study: Donors were healthy Belgian adults, under 10 CMV seropositive and about two dozen seronegative. Points from the study as a whole: Suggested: most of the CMV-linked TCR signature lies in CD4+ memory cells.

Sequenced input: memory CD4+ T cells from blood. This clonotype was obtained from an adult in good health and CMV-seronegative. V and J are TRBV11-2 and TRBJ2-1; 8 nucleotides agree with TRBD1. CDR3 DNA: TGTGCCAGCAGCTCCGGACAGGGTCGATACAATGAGCAGTTCTTC. The encoded protein is CASSSGQGRYNEQFF.